The rows below give T cell receptor beta chains drawn from one sample of a study of T-cell memory formation after mild COVID-19. TCRdb independently ran MiXCR on the 5' RACE reads; one entry per CDR3 protein. The table records about 250,000 distinct CDR3 sequences, 15% of them present only once. Sequencing was done on a sample of PBMCs or a T cell subset sorted from them (not recorded which). The receptors stem from an adult woman who had mild COVID-19 (a few samples of this study predate the infection). Cell type and time point are not known. Each CDR3 is given with its conserved first and last residue. Each record gives: J gene, clone size, D gene, CDR3 length, V gene, CDR3 protein, CDR3 DNA. D genes are given only for firm matches. For some rows the clone size is stated as once, few or many, or as a class when expanded; others skip it.

TRBJ2-1 - - 13 TRBV18 CASSPFRVDEQFF TGTGCCAGCTCACCATTCAGGGTCGATGAGCAGTTCTTC
TRBJ2-5 few - 18 TRBV7-8 CASSLGWTQRNFQETQYF TGTGCCAGCAGCTTAGGGTGGACTCAGCGGAACTTCCAAGAGACCCAGTACTTC
TRBJ2-7 - TRBD1 14 TRBV12-3/TRBV12-4 CASSSLRGHYEQYF TGTGCCAGCAGCTCCCTCAGGGGGCACTACGAGCAGTACTTC
TRBJ2-1 many TRBD2 16 TRBV19 CASSGLAGGLNNEQFF TGTGCCAGTAGCGGACTAGCGGGGGGCTTGAACAATGAGCAGTTCTTC
TRBJ1-2 - - 12 TRBV12-3/TRBV12-4 CASSPGVDGYTF TGTGCCAGCAGCCCAGGGGTAGATGGCTACACCTTC
TRBJ1-4 - - 14 TRBV9 CASSRGLTNEKLFF TGTGCCAGCAGCCGAGGGTTAACTAATGAAAAACTGTTTTTT
TRBJ2-4 - TRBD1 17 TRBV5-1 CASSLGTATLAKNIQYF TGCGCCAGCAGTCTTGGGACAGCTACACTAGCCAAAAACATTCAGTACTTC
TRBJ2-1 many - 12 TRBV5-1 CASSLAFGEQFF TGCGCCAGCAGCTTGGCCTTTGGTGAGCAGTTCTTC
TRBJ2-2 many TRBD1 14 TRBV20-1 CSARQGANTGELFF TGCAGCGCAAGACAGGGGGCGAACACCGGGGAGCTGTTTTTT
TRBJ2-1 few - 16 TRBV24-1 CATSDSGGLSYNEQFF TGTGCCACCAGTGATTCCGGGGGCCTCTCCTACAATGAGCAGTTCTTC
TRBJ2-7 - - 14 TRBV5-1 CASSQGSSSYEQYF TGCGCCAGCAGTCAAGGGTCCAGCTCCTACGAGCAGTACTTC
TRBJ2-7 few TRBD2 16 TRBV5-4 CASSLRAGGPRYEQYF TGTGCCAGCAGCTTGCGAGCGGGAGGGCCACGGTACGAGCAGTACTTC
TRBJ2-7 - TRBD2 14 TRBV29-1 CSASPRGLAGEQYF TGCAGCGCCTCACCACGGGGACTAGCGGGGGAGCAGTACTTC
TRBJ2-1 many - 15 TRBV12-3/TRBV12-4 CASSLSAGLYNEQFF TGTGCCAGCAGTTTATCTGCGGGGTTATACAATGAGCAGTTCTTC
TRBJ2-1 - - 14 TRBV4-1 CASSQEIMDNEQFF TGCGCCAGCAGCCAAGAGATAATGGATAATGAGCAGTTCTTC
TRBJ2-3 - TRBD2 16 TRBV4-2 CASSPTSGGTKGTQYF TGTGCCAGCAGCCCGACTAGCGGGGGGACTAAGGGGACGCAGTATTTT
TRBJ1-5 - - 15 TRBV24-1 CATSETRTGNQPQHF TGTGCCACCAGTGAAACCAGGACAGGCAATCAGCCCCAGCATTTT
TRBJ2-2 - TRBD1 15 TRBV7-7 CASSPDRGRSGELFF TGTGCTAGCAGCCCGGACAGGGGGCGAAGCGGGGAGCTGTTTTTT